This T cell receptor beta chain was obtained from a study of long-term antiretroviral therapy in people with HIV. General study results and limits: All time points showed a repertoire dominated by clones expanded before ART. HIV repertoires covered narrower CDR3 length ranges than controls did.

Samples were assayed with immunoSEQ v3.0 at survey level. The repertoire was sequenced with immunoSEQ multiplex PCR; TCRdb's copy has only in-frame clones and lacks some. The table records about 39,000 clones, approximately 86% of them present only once. Turning to this clone: The antigen remains unidentified.

Cryopreserved PBMC samples of about 1-11 million cells were used for DNA extraction. V was pared by 6 bases and J by 0 bases, with 11 bases between. CDR1 MDHEN and CDR2 SYDVKM come from the germline V gene. The CDR3 length is 15 residues. The source was unsorted PBMCs, collected just before starting antiretroviral therapy. The receptor's source is a woman in her late teens or twenties with HIV. The chain links TRBV28 to TRBJ1-4; D possibly corresponds to TRBD1 (5 bases). CDR3 sequence (DNA): TGTGCCAGCAGGGTGGACACGTCAACTAATGAAAAACTGTTTTTT. Translating it yields CASRVDTSTNEKLFF.